These T cell receptor beta chains were read from a single sample in a study of T cells after yellow fever vaccination. TCRdb ran MiXCR on the 5' RACE reads and lists one entry per CDR3 protein. The table has about 300,000 distinct CDR3 sequences, around 6.8% seen once. The material was PBMCs, obtained 35 to 50 days after the first yellow fever vaccination. These receptors originate from a man between 18 and 29 years old who received the YFV17D yellow fever vaccine. The CDR3 runs from the conserved cysteine through the conserved F or W. A D gene is named only where the DNA matches it firmly. Clone size appears in some rows only: once, few, many, or a class for an expanded clone.

>13|-|TRBJ1-4|TRBV7-2|-
TGTGCCAGCAGCCGAGGCAGGGATGAAAAACTGTTTTTT
CASSRGRDEKLFF
>14|few|TRBJ2-3|TRBV7-6|-
TGTGCCAGCAGAGAACTTAGGACGGGAGATACGCAGTATTTT
CASRELRTGDTQYF
>18|-|TRBJ2-1|TRBV6-2/TRBV6-3|TRBD2
TGTGCCAGCGTTCCGGGACTAGCGGGGGCCGCCGGTTGGATTGAGCAGTTCTTC
CASVPGLAGAAGWIEQFF
>15|-|TRBJ2-7|TRBV28|TRBD2
TGTGCCAGCAGTACGCCGGGGGGATTCAACTACGAGCAGTACTTC
CASSTPGGFNYEQYF
>14|few|TRBJ2-7|TRBV25-1|TRBD1
TGTGCCAGCAGAAGCGGGACAGGGGACTACGAGCAGTACTTC
CASRSGTGDYEQYF
>18|few|TRBJ2-6|TRBV6-5|-
TGTGCCAGCAGTTACGGTTGGACAAGTTACTCTGGGGCCAACGTCCTGACTTTC
CASSYGWTSYSGANVLTF
>14|many|TRBJ2-3|TRBV20-1|TRBD2
TGCAGTGCTAGTCGGGGGGGTAGCACAGATACGCAGTATTTT
CSASRGGSTDTQYF
>14|-|TRBJ1-1|TRBV18|TRBD1
TGTGCCAGCTCCCTCAGACAGGGAGACACTGAAGCTTTCTTT
CASSLRQGDTEAFF
>14|-|TRBJ2-1|TRBV2|TRBD2
TGTGCCAGCAGGGGTAGCGGGGGGGACAATGAGCAGTTCTTC
CASRGSGGDNEQFF
>16|many|TRBJ2-1|TRBV4-3|-
TGCGCCAGCAGCCAAGGGGCCCACCCCTCCTACAATGAGCAGTTCTTC
CASSQGAHPSYNEQFF
>14|-|TRBJ1-4|TRBV19|-
TGTGCCACCTCTGCTCAGGGAAGGCGTGAAAAACTGTTTTTT
CATSAQGRREKLFF
>13|-|TRBJ2-1|TRBV2|TRBD2
TGTGCCAGCAACGGGGGGGGGCCGGGTGAGCAGTTCTTC
CASNGGGPGEQFF
>16|few|TRBJ2-3|TRBV11-1|-
TGTGCCAGCAGCTTTGCCTCTCGGAGGGGCACAGATACGCAGTATTTT
CASSFASRRGTDTQYF
>18|-|TRBJ1-3|TRBV6-1|-
TGTGCCAGCAGTAGAATGTCCCGGGACGGGTTCTCTGGAAACACCATATATTTT
CASSRMSRDGFSGNTIYF
>15|-|TRBJ1-6|TRBV20-1|-
TGCAGTGCTAGAGTCCCCGGGGGGGGCAATTCACCCCTCCACTTT
CSARVPGGGNSPLHF
>13|many|TRBJ2-5|TRBV12-3/TRBV12-4|-
TGTGCCAGCAGTCGGGACCAGGGAGAGACCCAGTACTTC
CASSRDQGETQYF
>12|-|TRBJ1-1|TRBV7-6|-
TGTACCAGCAGCCCGGGTAACACTGAAGCTTTCTTT
CTSSPGNTEAFF
>13|few|TRBJ1-2|TRBV27|-
TGTGCCAGCAGACCGGACAGTTTTAGGGGCTACACCTTC
CASRPDSFRGYTF
>10|many|TRBJ2-4|TRBV29-1|-
TGCAGCGTTTTCCAAAACATTCAGTACTTC
CSVFQNIQYF
>11|few|TRBJ2-1|TRBV29-1|-
TGCAGCGTTAATACCTACAATGAGCAGTTCTTC
CSVNTYNEQFF
>15|-|TRBJ2-2|TRBV5-1|-
TGCGCCAGCAGCTTGAGCGACACAAACACCGGGGAGCTGTTTTTT
CASSLSDTNTGELFF
>15|few|TRBJ2-1|TRBV20-1|TRBD2
TGCAGTGCCCAGGGTAGCGGGGGGTCAGGTAATGAGCAGTTCTTC
CSAQGSGGSGNEQFF
>15|many|TRBJ2-7|TRBV28|TRBD1
TGTGCCAGCGTAAGCAGGGGACAGGGATATCTTGAGCAGTACTTC
CASVSRGQGYLEQYF
>15|-|TRBJ1-6|TRBV4-1|-
TGCGCCAGCAGCCCAGGGAGCTCCTATAATTCACCCCTCCACTTT
CASSPGSSYNSPLHF
>13|many|TRBJ2-4|TRBV6-2/TRBV6-3|TRBD1
TGTGCCAGCAGCAACCAAGCAGTGGGGACAGCCTACTTC
CASSNQAVGTAYF
>15|many|TRBJ2-2|TRBV20-1|-
TGCAGTGCTAGAGAGGGGGGGGCGTTGGCCGGGGAGCTGTTTTTT
CSAREGGALAGELFF
>16|few|TRBJ2-1|TRBV9|TRBD2
TGTGCCAGCAGCGTACCTTCTAGCGGGGATTACAATGAGCAGTTCTTC
CASSVPSSGDYNEQFF
>15|few|TRBJ2-3|TRBV7-9|-
TGTGCCAGCAGCCTGATGGGGGGCGGCACAGATACGCAGTATTTT
CASSLMGGGTDTQYF
>15|few|TRBJ2-4|TRBV7-2|TRBD1
TGTGCCAGCAGCTCCCCGAGGGGGACAGGGAAGGATCAGTACTTC
CASSSPRGTGKDQYF
>16|-|TRBJ2-6|TRBV6-2/TRBV6-3|TRBD1
TGTGCCAGCGCCGGGACAGGGGCTTATGGGGCCAACGTCCTGACTTTC
CASAGTGAYGANVLTF
>16|-|TRBJ1-1|TRBV7-3|-
TGTGCCAGCAGCGGAAAGCCCTTGGGTCCGAACACTGAAGCTTTCTTT
CASSGKPLGPNTEAFF
>14|few|TRBJ2-4|TRBV7-2|-
TGTGCCAGCAGCCCAGGACAGAAAAGGGGCATTCAGTACTTC
CASSPGQKRGIQYF
>14|-|TRBJ2-1|TRBV4-1|-
TGCGCCAGCAGCTATGAGGCGGTCGGCAATGAGCAGTTCTTC
CASSYEAVGNEQFF
>12|many|TRBJ1-6|TRBV30|TRBD1
TGTGCCTGGGACAGGGATAATTCACCCCTCCACTTT
CAWDRDNSPLHF
>14|few|TRBJ2-2|TRBV20-1|-
TGCAGTGCTAGAGATCTAAGAGAACCCGGGGAGCTGTTTTTT
CSARDLREPGELFF
>12|few|TRBJ1-2|TRBV7-9|TRBD1
TGTGCCAGCAGACCGACAGGGGATCGCTACACCTTC
CASRPTGDRYTF
>15|few|TRBJ2-6|TRBV4-2|-
TGTGCCAGCAGCCAAGATGCCCCTGGGGCCAACGTCCTGACTTTC
CASSQDAPGANVLTF
>15|many|TRBJ2-1|TRBV7-8|TRBD1
TGTGCCAGCAGCCCAGGGGACAGACAATACAATGAGCAGTTCTTC
CASSPGDRQYNEQFF
>13|few|TRBJ2-5|TRBV12-5|-
TGTGCTAGTGGTTTGGACACCCAAGAGACCCAGTACTTC
CASGLDTQETQYF
>14|-|TRBJ2-5|TRBV12-3/TRBV12-4|-
TGTGCCAGCAGTTTTGGGGTTGCTCCAGAGACCCAGTACTTC
CASSFGVAPETQYF
>14|-|TRBJ1-1|TRBV6-5|-
TGTGCCAGCAGTTCTCCAGATACGAACACTGAAGCTTTCTTT
CASSSPDTNTEAFF
>14|-|TRBJ2-2|TRBV7-9|-
TGTGCCAGCAGCCCCCAGAAGAACACCGGGGAGCTGTTTTTT
CASSPQKNTGELFF
>14|few|TRBJ2-1|TRBV5-6|-
TGTGCCAGCAGCTTGTTTGGGGGCTACCGTGAGCAGTTCTTC
CASSLFGGYREQFF
>13|few|TRBJ2-4|TRBV12-3/TRBV12-4|-
TGTGCCAGCAGTTTATTAAGCAGGAGAATTCAGTACTTC
CASSLLSRRIQYF
>16|-|TRBJ2-7|TRBV9|-
TGTGCCAGCAGCGTAAGCCCGCATTGGACAGTTGAAGAGCAGTACTTC
CASSVSPHWTVEEQYF
>14|-|TRBJ2-1|TRBV7-6|TRBD2
TGTGCCAGCAGCGAGCGGGGGGGCCGGAATGAGCAGTTCTTC
CASSERGGRNEQFF
>13|-|TRBJ1-5|TRBV10-3|TRBD1
TGTGCCATACAGGGGGATTTGTATCAGCCCCAGCATTTT
CAIQGDLYQPQHF
>16|few|TRBJ1-1|TRBV4-2|-
TGTGCCAGCAGCCAAGACCGGGGCAGGGGAGGGTCTGAAGCTTTCTTT
CASSQDRGRGGSEAFF
>14|few|TRBJ1-2|TRBV29-1|TRBD1
TGCAGCGTGGTGGGACAGGGGTTTGGATATGGCTACACCTTC
CSVVGQGFGYGYTF
>16|few|TRBJ2-2|TRBV6-4|-
TGTGCCAGCAGCCCCGGAGGGACAGAGTACACCGGGGAGCTGTTTTTT
CASSPGGTEYTGELFF
>13|few|TRBJ2-1|TRBV7-2|-
TGTGCCAGCAGCGAGGCTTCTTATAATGAGCAGTTCTTC
CASSEASYNEQFF
>16|-|TRBJ2-5|TRBV5-1|TRBD2
TGCGCCAGCAGCTTGGGTCGCGGGGGGGCAGAGGAGACCCAGTACTTC
CASSLGRGGAEETQYF